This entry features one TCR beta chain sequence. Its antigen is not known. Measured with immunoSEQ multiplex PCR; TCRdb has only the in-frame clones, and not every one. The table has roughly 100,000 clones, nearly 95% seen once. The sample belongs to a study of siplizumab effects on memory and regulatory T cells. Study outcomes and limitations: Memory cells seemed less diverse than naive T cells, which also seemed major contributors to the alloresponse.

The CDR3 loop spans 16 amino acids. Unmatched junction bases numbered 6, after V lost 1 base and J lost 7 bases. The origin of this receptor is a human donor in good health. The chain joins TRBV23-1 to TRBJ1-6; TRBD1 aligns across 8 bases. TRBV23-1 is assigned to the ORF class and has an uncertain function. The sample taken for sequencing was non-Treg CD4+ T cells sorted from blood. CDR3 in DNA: TGCGCCAGCAGTCAATGGGCACAGGGGGAAAATTCACCCCTCCACTTT. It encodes CASSQWAQGENSPLHF.